This T cell receptor (beta chain) was sequenced for a study of blood T cell repertoires in COVID-19. The CDR3 contains 16 residues. With 1 base clipped from V and 5 bases from J, the junction kept 3 bases outside the gene matches. Germline-derived CDR1 and CDR2 are KGHDR and SFDVKD. Repertoires were generated with immunoSEQ multiplex PCR, while TCRdb's copy carries only in-frame clones and drops some. The sample carries approximately 290,000 clones, 80% to 95% recorded once. Living in 25 or so US areas, the participants were between roughly 18 and 90 years of age. Two consecutive negative NP/OP PCR tests, clearance, or resolved symptoms defined Cohort 3 recovery.

V gene TRBV24-1 combines with J gene TRBJ2-5, with 13 nucleotides matching TRBD2. Input material: PBMCs or T cells enriched from blood (not recorded which). This receptor was identified in a woman in her twenties or thirties who had recovered from COVID-19. DNA of the CDR3: TGTGCCACCAGTGATTTACTAGCGGGAGGGAAGGAGACCCAGTACTTC. Translated: CATSDLLAGGKETQYF.